This T cell receptor beta chain was found in a study of T cells in Graves' hyperthyroidism and ophthalmopathy. Study-level findings and limits: A model built on 13 V-J features separated ophthalmopathy from stable hyperthyroidism.

This clonotype has at least ten counts. Its antigen is as yet unknown. Among the patients, aged 18 to 65, hyperthyroidism was newly diagnosed and had lasted under 2 months. TCR beta CDR3 regions were amplified from RNA. During a first-round RT-PCR of the TCR CDR3, the HTBI primer set was used. MiXCR, applied by TCRdb to the multiplex PCR reads, yields one record per CDR3 protein. Seen here are fewer than 300,000 distinct CDR3 sequences, roughly 15% observed once, and the top ten hold more than 30%. Sample: blood. This clonotype originated in a woman in her fifties or sixties with Graves' hyperthyroidism that later progressed to Graves' ophthalmopathy.

CDR3 DNA: TGTGCCAGCAGCCCTAGGACAGGGGTTGACTACGAGCAGTACTTC. As protein: CASSPRTGVDYEQYF. The chain uses TRBV7-9 and TRBJ2-7, with TRBD1 identical over 9 bases. After removal of 5 bases from V and 3 bases from J, the junction contained 8 bases not matched to a gene. CDR1 is SEHNR, CDR2 FQNEAQ, per germline (reference sequence). The CDR3 is 15 amino acids.